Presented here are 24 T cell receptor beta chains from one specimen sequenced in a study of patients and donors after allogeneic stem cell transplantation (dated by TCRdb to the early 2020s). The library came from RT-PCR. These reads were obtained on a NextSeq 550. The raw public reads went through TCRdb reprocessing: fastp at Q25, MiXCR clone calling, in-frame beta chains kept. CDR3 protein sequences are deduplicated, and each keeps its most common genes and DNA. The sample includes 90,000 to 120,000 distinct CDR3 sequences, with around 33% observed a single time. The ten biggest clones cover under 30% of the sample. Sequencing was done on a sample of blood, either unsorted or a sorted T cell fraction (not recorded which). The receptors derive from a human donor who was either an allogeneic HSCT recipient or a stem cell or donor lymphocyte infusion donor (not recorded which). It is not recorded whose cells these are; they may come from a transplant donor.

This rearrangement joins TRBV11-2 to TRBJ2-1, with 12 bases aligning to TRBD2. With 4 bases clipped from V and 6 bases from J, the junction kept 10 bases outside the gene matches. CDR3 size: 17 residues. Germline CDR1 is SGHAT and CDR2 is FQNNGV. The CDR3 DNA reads TGTGCCAGCAGCTATAACCCGACTAGCGGGAGAGGCAATGAGCAGTTCTTC. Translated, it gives CASSYNPTSGRGNEQFF. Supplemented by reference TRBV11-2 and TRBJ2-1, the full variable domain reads EAGVAQSPRYKIIEKRQSVAFWCNPISGHATLYWYQQILGQGPKLLIQFQNNGVVDDSQLPKDRFSAERLKGVDSTLKIQPAKLEDSAVYLCASSYNPTSGRGNEQFFGPGTRLTVL.

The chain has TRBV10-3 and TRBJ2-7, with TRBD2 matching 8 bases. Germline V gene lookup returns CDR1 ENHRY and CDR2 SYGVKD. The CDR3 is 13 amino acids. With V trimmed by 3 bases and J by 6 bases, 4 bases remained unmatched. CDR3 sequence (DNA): TGTGCCATCAGTGACCTGGGACTAGGCGAGCAGTACTTC. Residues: CAISDLGLGEQYF.

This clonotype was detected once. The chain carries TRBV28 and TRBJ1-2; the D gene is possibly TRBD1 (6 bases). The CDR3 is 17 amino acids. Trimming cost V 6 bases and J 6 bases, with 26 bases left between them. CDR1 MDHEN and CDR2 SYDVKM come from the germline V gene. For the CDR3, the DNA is TGTGCCAGCAGCAATCGAAAAATACAGGGAATGCGGAATGGCTACACCTTC. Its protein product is CASSNRKIQGMRNGYTF.

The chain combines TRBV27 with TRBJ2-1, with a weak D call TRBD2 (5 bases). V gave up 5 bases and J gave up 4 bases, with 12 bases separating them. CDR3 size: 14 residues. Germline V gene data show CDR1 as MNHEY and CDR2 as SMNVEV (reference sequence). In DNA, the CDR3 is TGTGCCAGCAGTCCCCGCAGCGGATACAATGAGCAGTTCTTC. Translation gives CASSPRSGYNEQFF.

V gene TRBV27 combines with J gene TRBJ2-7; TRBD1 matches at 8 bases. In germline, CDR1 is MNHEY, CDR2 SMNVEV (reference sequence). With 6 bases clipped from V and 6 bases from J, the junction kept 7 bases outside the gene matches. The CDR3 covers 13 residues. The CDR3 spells CASSYQGASEQYF. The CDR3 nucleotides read TGTGCCAGCAGCTATCAGGGGGCAAGCGAGCAGTACTTC.

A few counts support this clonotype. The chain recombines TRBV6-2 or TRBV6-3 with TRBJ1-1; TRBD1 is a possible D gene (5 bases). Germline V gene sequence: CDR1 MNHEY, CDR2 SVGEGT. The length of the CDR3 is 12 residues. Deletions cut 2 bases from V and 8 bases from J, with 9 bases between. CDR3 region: CASSYGYREAFF. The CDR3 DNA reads TGTGCCAGCAGTTACGGATACAGGGAAGCTTTCTTT.

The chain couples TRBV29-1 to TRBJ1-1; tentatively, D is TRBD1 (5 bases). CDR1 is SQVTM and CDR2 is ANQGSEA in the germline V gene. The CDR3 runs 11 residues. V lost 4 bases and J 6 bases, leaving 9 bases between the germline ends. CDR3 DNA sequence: TGCAGCGTTGCGGGGCCTCCTGAAGCTTTCTTT. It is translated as CSVAGPPEAFF.

The CDR3 sequence: CASSGAGGMAYEQYF. Here the CDR3 DNA reads TGCGCCAGCAGCGGAGCAGGGGGCATGGCCTACGAGCAGTACTTC. The rearrangement joins TRBV5-1 to TRBJ2-7; 8 nucleotides match TRBD1. V shed 4 bases, J shed 2 bases, and the junction held 8 bases outside the gene matches. The CDR3 spans 15 residues. Germline CDR1 is SGHRS and CDR2 is YFSETQ.

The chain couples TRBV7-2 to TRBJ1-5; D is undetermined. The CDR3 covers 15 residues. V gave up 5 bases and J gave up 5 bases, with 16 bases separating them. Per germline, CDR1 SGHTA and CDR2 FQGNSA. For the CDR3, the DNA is TGTGCCAGCAGCCCGTCTGGAAGTCTCTATCAGCCCCAGCATTTT. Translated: CASSPSGSLYQPQHF.

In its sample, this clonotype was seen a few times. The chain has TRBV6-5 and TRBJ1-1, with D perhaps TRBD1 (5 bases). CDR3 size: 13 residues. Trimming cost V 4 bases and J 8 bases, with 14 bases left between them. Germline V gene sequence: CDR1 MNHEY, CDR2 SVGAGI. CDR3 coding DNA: TGTGCCAGCAGTTGGGGGGAGGGCCTCGAAGCTTTCTTT. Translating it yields CASSWGEGLEAFF.

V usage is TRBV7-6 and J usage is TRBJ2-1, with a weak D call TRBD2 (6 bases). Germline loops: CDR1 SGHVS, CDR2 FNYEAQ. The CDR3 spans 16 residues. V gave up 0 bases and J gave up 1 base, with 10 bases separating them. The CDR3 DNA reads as TGTGCCAGCAGCTTAGCGATACGGGGGTCCTACAATGAGCAGTTCTTC. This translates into CASSLAIRGSYNEQFF.

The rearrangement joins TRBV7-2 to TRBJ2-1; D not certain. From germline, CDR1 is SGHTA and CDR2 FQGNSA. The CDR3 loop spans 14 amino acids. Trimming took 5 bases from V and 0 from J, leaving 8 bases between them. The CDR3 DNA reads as TGTGCCAGCAGCCCAGGCCGCTCCTACAATGAGCAGTTCTTC. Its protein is CASSPGRSYNEQFF. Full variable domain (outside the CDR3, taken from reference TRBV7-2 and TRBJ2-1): GAGVSQSPSNKVTEKGKDVELRCDPISGHTALYWYRQSLGQGLEFLIYFQGNSAPDKSGLPSDRFSAERTGGSVSTLTIQRTQQEDSAVYLCASSPGRSYNEQFFGPGTRLTVL.

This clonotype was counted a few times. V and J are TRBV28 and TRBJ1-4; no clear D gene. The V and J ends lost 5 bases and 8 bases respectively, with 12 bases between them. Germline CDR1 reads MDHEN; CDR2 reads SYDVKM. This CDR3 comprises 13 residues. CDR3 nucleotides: TGTGCCAGCAGTGCGTCGGGGTACGAAAAACTGTTTTTT. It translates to CASSASGYEKLFF.

CDR3 coding DNA: TGCGCCAGCAGCCAGGCCGACAAGAACACCGGGGAGCTGTTTTTT. Encoded protein: CASSQADKNTGELFF. The chain couples TRBV4-3 to TRBJ2-2, with D uncertain. This CDR3 is built from 15 residues. Germline V lookup: CDR1 LGHNA, CDR2 YSLEER. Trimming cost V 3 bases and J 1 base, with 9 bases left between them.

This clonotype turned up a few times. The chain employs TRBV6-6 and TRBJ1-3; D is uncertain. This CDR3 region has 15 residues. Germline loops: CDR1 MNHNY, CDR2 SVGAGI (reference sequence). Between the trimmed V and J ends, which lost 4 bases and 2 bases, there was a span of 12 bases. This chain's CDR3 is CASSSQGNPGNTIYF. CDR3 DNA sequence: TGTGCCAGCAGTTCACAAGGGAACCCTGGAAACACCATATATTTT.

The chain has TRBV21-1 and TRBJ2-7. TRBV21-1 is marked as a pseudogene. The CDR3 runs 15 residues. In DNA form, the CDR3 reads TGTGCCAGCAGCAAATTGCAACGACCCTTCGACGAGCAGTACTTC. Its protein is CASSKLQRPFDEQYF.

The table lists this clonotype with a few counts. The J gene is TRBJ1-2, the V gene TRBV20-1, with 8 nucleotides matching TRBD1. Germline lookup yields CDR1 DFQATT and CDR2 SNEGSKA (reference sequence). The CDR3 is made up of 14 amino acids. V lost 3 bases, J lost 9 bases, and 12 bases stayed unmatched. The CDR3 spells CSARIVGQEGSYTF. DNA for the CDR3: TGCAGTGCTAGGATCGTGGGACAGGAAGGTAGCTACACCTTC.

DNA for the CDR3: TGTGCCAGCTTAAAGAAGGCTAGCGGGTTCTCCTACAATGAGCAGTTCTTC. It translates to CASLKKASGFSYNEQFF. The gene calls are TRBV2 and TRBJ2-1; 8 bases are a match to TRBD2. V gave up 8 bases and J gave up 0 bases; unmatched junction bases: 12. CDR3 length: 17 amino acids. CDR1 SNHLY and CDR2 FYNNEI come from the germline V gene.

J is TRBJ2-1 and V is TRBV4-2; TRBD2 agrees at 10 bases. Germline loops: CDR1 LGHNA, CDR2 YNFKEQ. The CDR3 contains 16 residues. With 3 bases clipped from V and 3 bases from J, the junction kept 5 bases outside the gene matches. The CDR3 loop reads CASSHLAGVFYNEQFF. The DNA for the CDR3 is TGTGCCAGCAGCCACCTAGCGGGAGTGTTCTACAATGAGCAGTTCTTC.

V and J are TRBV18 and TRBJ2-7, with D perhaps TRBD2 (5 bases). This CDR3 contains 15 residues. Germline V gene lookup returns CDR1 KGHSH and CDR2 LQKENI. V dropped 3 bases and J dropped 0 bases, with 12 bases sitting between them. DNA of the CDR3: TGTGCCAGCTCACCTCCTAGCCGACACTCCTACGAGCAGTACTTC. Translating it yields CASSPPSRHSYEQYF. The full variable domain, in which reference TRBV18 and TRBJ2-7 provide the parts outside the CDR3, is NAGVMQNPRHLVRRRGQEARLRCSPMKGHSHVYWYRQLPEEGLKFMVYLQKENIIDESGMPKERFSAEFPKEGPSILRIQQVVRGDSAAYFCASSPPSRHSYEQYFGPGTRLTVT.

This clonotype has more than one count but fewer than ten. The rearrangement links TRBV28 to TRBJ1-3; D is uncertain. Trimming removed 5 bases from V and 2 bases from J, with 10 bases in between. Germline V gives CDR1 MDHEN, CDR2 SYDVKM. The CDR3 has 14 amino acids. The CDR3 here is CASSPYRAGNTIYF. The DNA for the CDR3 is TGTGCCAGCAGTCCTTACCGCGCTGGAAACACCATATATTTT.

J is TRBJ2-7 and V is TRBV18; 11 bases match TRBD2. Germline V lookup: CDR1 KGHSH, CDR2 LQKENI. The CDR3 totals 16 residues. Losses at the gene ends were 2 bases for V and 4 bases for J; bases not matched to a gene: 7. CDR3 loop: CASSPMMVAGGYEQYF. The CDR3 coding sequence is TGTGCCAGCTCACCAATGATGGTAGCGGGAGGGTACGAGCAGTACTTC.

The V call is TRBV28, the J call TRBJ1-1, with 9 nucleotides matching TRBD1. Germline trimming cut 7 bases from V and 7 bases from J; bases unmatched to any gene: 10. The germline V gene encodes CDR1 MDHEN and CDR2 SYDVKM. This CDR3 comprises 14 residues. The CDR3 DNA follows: TGTGCCAGCACCTTATACAGGGGGCAAGGTGAAGCTTTCTTT. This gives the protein CASTLYRGQGEAFF.

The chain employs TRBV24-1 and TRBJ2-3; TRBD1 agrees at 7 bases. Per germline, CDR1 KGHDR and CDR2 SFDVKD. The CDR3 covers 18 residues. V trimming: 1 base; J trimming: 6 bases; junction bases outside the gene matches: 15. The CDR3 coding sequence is TGTGCCACCAGTGATTTACGGACAGGCGGCCTAGGGGCGGATACGCAGTATTTT. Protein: CATSDLRTGGLGADTQYF.